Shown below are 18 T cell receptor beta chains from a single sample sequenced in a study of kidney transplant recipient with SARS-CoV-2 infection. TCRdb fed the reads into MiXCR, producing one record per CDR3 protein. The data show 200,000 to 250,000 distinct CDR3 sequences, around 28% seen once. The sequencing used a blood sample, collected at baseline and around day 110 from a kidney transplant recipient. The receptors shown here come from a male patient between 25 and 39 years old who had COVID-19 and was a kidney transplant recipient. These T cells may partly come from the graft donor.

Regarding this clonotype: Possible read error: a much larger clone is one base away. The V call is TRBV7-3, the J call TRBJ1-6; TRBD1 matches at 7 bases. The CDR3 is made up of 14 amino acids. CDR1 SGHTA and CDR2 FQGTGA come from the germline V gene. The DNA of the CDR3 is TGTGCCGGCAGCCTTCAGGGGGGGAATTCACCCCTCCACTTT. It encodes CAGSLQGGNSPLHF.

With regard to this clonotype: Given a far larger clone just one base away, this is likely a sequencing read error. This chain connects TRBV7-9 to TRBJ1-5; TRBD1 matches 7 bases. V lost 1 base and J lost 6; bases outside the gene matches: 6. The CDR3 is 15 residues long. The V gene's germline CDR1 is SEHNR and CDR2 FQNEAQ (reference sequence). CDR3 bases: TGTGCCAGCAGCTTAGGACAGGGTCGTCGTCAGCCCCAGCATTTT. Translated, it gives CASSLGQGRRQPQHF.

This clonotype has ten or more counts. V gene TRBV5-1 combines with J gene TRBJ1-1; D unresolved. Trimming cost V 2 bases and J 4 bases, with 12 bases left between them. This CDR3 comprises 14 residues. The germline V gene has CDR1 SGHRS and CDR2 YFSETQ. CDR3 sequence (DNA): TGCGCCAGCAGCTTCCCCAGAGAGGGCACTGAAGCTTTCTTT. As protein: CASSFPREGTEAFF.

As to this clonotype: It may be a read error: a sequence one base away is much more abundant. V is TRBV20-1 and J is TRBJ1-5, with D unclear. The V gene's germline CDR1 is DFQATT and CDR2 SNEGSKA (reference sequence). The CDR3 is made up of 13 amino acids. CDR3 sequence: CSAPTAYNRPQHF. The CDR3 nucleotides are TGCAGTGCCCCCACAGCGTACAATCGGCCCCAGCATTTT.

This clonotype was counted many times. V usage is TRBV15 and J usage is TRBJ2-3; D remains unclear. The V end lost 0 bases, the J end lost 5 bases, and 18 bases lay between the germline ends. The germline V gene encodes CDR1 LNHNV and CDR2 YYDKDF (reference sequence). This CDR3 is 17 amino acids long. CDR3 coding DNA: TGTGCCACCAGCAGAGATAGACGACCGGTCACGGGAGATACGCAGTATTTT. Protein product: CATSRDRRPVTGDTQYF.

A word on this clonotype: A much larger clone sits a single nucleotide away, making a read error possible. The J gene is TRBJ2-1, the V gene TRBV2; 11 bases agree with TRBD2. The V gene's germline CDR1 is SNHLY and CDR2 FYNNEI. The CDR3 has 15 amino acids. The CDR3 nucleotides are TGTGCCAGCAGTGTGACTAGCGGGGCGCACAATGGGCAGTTCTTC. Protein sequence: CASSVTSGAHNGQFF.

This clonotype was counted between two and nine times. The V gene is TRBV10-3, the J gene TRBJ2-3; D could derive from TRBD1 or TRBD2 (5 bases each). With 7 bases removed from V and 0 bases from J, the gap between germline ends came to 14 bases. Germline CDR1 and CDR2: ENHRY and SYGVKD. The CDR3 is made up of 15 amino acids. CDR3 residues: CAITSGTPSTDTQYF. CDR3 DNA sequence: TGTGCCATCACCTCCGGGACGCCTAGCACAGATACGCAGTATTTT.

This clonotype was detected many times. CDR3 coding DNA: TGCAGTGCTAGAGCGCAGGGACGGTTAGAGACCCAGTACTTC. Translated, it gives CSARAQGRLETQYF. This chain connects TRBV20-1 to TRBJ2-5; D tentatively fits TRBD1 or TRBD2 (5 bases each). The CDR3 runs to 14 residues. Germline values: CDR1 DFQATT, CDR2 SNEGSKA (reference sequence). V dropped 1 base and J dropped 4 bases, with 13 bases sitting between them.

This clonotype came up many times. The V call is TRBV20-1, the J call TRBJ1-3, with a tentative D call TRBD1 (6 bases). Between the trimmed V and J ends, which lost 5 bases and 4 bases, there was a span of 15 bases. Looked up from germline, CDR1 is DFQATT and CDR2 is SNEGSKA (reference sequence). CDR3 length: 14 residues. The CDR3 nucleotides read TGCAGTGCTCCGGACAGCCAAAGGGGAAACACCATATATTTT. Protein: CSAPDSQRGNTIYF.

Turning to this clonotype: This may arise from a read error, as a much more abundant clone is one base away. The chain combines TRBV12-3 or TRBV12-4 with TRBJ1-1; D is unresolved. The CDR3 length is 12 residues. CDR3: CTSSSPRTEAFF. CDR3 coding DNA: TGTACCAGCAGTTCCCCCCGCACTGAAGCTTTCTTT.

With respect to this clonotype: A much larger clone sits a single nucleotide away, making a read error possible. The CDR3 sequence is CASTSSARGLYGYTF. The CDR3 DNA follows: TGTGCCAGCACCTCTTCCGCCAGGGGGCTTTATGGCTACACCTTC. The chain recombines TRBV12-3 or TRBV12-4 with TRBJ1-2, with 8 nucleotides matching TRBD1. The CDR3 sequence is 15 residues long. V trimming: 7 bases; J trimming: 5 bases; junction bases outside the gene matches: 12.

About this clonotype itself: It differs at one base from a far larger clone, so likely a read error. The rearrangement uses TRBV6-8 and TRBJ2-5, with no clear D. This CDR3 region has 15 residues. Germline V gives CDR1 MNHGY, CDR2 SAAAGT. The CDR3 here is CTSTSLGLQQETQYF. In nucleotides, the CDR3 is TGTACCAGCACCTCACTCGGTTTACAGCAAGAGACCCAGTACTTC.

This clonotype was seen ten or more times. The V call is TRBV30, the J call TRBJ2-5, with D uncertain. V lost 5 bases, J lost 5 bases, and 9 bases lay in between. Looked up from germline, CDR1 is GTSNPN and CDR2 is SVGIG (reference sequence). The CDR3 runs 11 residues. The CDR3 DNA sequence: TGTGCCTGGTCCCTATCGGAGACCCAGTACTTC. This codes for CAWSLSETQYF.

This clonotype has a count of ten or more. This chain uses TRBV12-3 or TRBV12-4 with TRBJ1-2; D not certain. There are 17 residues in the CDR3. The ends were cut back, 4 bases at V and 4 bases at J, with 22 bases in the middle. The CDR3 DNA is TGTGCCAGCAGTTACGGTTACAGCTTCCGAAAGACCTATGGCTACACCTTC. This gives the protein CASSYGYSFRKTYGYTF.

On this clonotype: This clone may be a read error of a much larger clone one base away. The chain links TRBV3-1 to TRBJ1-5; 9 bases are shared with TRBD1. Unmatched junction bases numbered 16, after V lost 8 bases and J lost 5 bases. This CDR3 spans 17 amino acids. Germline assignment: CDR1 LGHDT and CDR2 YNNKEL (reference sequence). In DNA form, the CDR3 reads TGTGCCAGCTGCCCTCGAGCGGGACAGGGCCTAGATCAGCCCCAGCATTTT. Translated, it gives CASCPRAGQGLDQPQHF.

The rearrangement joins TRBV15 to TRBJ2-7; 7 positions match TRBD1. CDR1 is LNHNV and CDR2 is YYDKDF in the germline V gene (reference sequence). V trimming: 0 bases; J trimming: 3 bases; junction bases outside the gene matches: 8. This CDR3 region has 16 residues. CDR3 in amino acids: CATSRDGQGVGYEQYF. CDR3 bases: TGTGCCACCAGCAGAGATGGGCAGGGGGTCGGCTACGAGCAGTACTTC.

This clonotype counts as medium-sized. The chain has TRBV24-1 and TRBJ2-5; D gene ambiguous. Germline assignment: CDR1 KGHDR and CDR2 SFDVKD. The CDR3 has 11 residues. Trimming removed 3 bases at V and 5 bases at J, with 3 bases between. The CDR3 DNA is TGTGCCACCAGTGATGGGGAGACCCAGTACTTC. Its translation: CATSDGETQYF.

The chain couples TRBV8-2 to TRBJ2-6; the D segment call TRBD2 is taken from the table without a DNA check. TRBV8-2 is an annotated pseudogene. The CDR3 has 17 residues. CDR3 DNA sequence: TGTGGCGCGAGAGGGAGGATAACACAAAGTCGGGCCAACGTCCTGACTTTC. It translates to CGARGRITQSRANVLTF.